This passage covers 6 T cell receptor beta chains from one sample sequenced in a study of blood T cell repertoires in COVID-19. Assay: immunoSEQ multiplex PCR; the TCRdb copy retains only in-frame clones and omits some. Of fewer than 250,000 clones in the sample, 83% were seen once. Sequenced sample: peripheral blood. The source is a middle-aged woman with active or convalescent COVID-19.

The chain has TRBV9 and TRBJ2-4, with 10 bases that match TRBD1. CDR1 SGDLS and CDR2 YYNGEE come from the germline V gene. V was clipped by 0 bases and J by 7 bases; unmatched bases: 1. This CDR3 contains 14 residues. CDR3 nucleotide sequence: TGTGCCAGCAGCGTAGAGGGACAGGGGAACATTCAGTACTTC. It encodes CASSVEGQGNIQYF. Full variable domain (missing parts from reference TRBV9 and TRBJ2-4): DSGVTQTPKHLITATGQRVTLRCSPRSGDLSVYWYQQSLDQGLQFLIQYYNGEERAKGNILERFSAQQFPDLHSELNLSSLELGDSALYFCASSVEGQGNIQYFGAGTRLSVL.

This chain links TRBV6-5 with TRBJ1-2; 8 nucleotides agree with TRBD1. Looked up from germline, CDR1 is MNHEY and CDR2 is SVGAGI. The CDR3 is made up of 11 amino acids. The CDR3 DNA sequence: TGTGGGGCAGGGGGCCCCTATGGCTACACCTTC. Translating gives CGAGGPYGYTF.

Only a few counts were recorded for this clone. The chain employs TRBV29-1 and TRBJ1-1; TRBD1 might be the D (6 bases). The germline V gene has CDR1 SQVTM and CDR2 ANQGSEA. The CDR3 has 13 residues. The V end lost 7 bases, the J end lost 4 bases, and 16 bases lay between the germline ends. The CDR3 DNA reads TGCAGCGCTGACAGGACGGGGAGCACTGAAGCTTTCTTT. Translating gives CSADRTGSTEAFF.

This clone was found once. The rearrangement links TRBV12-3 or TRBV12-4 to TRBJ1-2, with TRBD1 as a possible D gene (5 bases). This CDR3 spans 13 amino acids. V was shortened by 2 bases and J by 9 bases, with 13 bases between the two germline ends. The CDR3 here is CASSLTHRIRYTF. The CDR3 nucleotides read TGTGCCAGCAGTTTAACACACAGGATACGCTACACCTTC.

V usage is TRBV7-3 and J usage is TRBJ2-1, with 7 bases matching TRBD2. There are 16 residues in the CDR3. V was pared by 1 base and J by 0 bases, with 3 bases of the junction left unmatched. Germline V gives CDR1 SGHTA, CDR2 FQGTGA. The CDR3 loop reads CASSLIGGSSYNEQFF. The CDR3 DNA is TGTGCCAGCAGCTTAATTGGCGGGAGCTCCTACAATGAGCAGTTCTTC.

The chain uses TRBV27 and TRBJ1-5; 7 bases match TRBD1. V trimming: 3 bases; J trimming: 3 bases; junction bases outside the gene matches: 2. Germline loops: CDR1 MNHEY, CDR2 SMNVEV (reference sequence). This CDR3 has 14 residues. CDR3 loop: CASSFTGANQPQHF. CDR3 bases: TGTGCCAGCAGTTTCACAGGGGCCAATCAGCCCCAGCATTTT.